This is a list of T cell receptor beta chains from one sample in a study of response to subunit inactivated influenza vaccine. Using its own MiXCR run on the RT-PCR reads, TCRdb lists one record per CDR3 protein. The table records hundreds of thousands of distinct CDR3 sequences, approximately 11% of them present only once. This specimen was PBMCs from blood, taken about 6 weeks after vaccination. These receptors were collected from a man aged 45 to 65 who received an inactivated influenza vaccine. The CDR3 runs from the conserved cysteine through the conserved F or W. Each record gives: clone size, V gene, J gene, D gene, CDR3 DNA, CDR3 protein. A D gene is named only where the DNA matches it firmly. Clone size, where shown, is once, few, many, or a class for clones that have expanded.

clone size: .
V gene: TRBV5-1
J gene: TRBJ2-4
D gene: .
CDR3 DNA: TGCGCCAGCAGCTGGGGGTCTGGGTCTAAAAACATTCAGTACTTC
CDR3 protein: CASSWGSGSKNIQYF

clone size: .
V gene: TRBV11-2
J gene: TRBJ2-3
D gene: .
CDR3 DNA: TGTGCCAGCAGCTCGGGATTCAGGGGGAGGACAGATACGCAGTATTTT
CDR3 protein: CASSSGFRGRTDTQYF

clone size: .
V gene: TRBV11-2
J gene: TRBJ2-2
D gene: .
CDR3 DNA: TGTGCCAGCAGTTATTCCAGGCGGCCCTGGGAGCTGTTTTTT
CDR3 protein: CASSYSRRPWELFF

clone size: few
V gene: TRBV6-5
J gene: TRBJ2-5
D gene: TRBD1
CDR3 DNA: TGTGCCAGCAGTTACTCACCCCCGGGACAGGGGAGGGAGACCCAGTACTTC
CDR3 protein: CASSYSPPGQGRETQYF

clone size: few
V gene: TRBV20-1
J gene: TRBJ2-3
D gene: .
CDR3 DNA: TGCAGTGCTAGTAGTCGGGGCATGGGCACAGATACGCAGTATTTT
CDR3 protein: CSASSRGMGTDTQYF

clone size: once
V gene: TRBV28
J gene: TRBJ2-3
D gene: .
CDR3 DNA: TGTGCCAGCAGTTTGTCTACCCTTGGTGGCACAGATACGCAGTATTTT
CDR3 protein: CASSLSTLGGTDTQYF

clone size: many
V gene: TRBV7-2
J gene: TRBJ1-2
D gene: .
CDR3 DNA: TGTGCCAGCAGCTTTTCGGGTCCTAACTATGGCTACACCTTC
CDR3 protein: CASSFSGPNYGYTF

clone size: .
V gene: TRBV20-1
J gene: TRBJ1-4
D gene: .
CDR3 DNA: TGCAGTGCTAGTGGTCCAGGGCTGAATGAAAAACTGTTTTTT
CDR3 protein: CSASGPGLNEKLFF

clone size: .
V gene: TRBV7-2
J gene: TRBJ1-2
D gene: .
CDR3 DNA: TGTGCCAGCAGCTTTCGGCAGGGGAACTATGGCTACACCTTC
CDR3 protein: CASSFRQGNYGYTF

clone size: few
V gene: TRBV6-5
J gene: TRBJ2-1
D gene: TRBD2
CDR3 DNA: TGTGCCAGCAGTCTACTAGCGAACACCTACAATGAGCAGTTCTTC
CDR3 protein: CASSLLANTYNEQFF

clone size: few
V gene: TRBV29-1
J gene: TRBJ2-5
D gene: .
CDR3 DNA: TGCAGCGTTGAAGATCGGATACGGTCAGCCAGGCACCCCATCCAAGAGACCCAGTACTTC
CDR3 protein: CSVEDRIRSARHPIQETQYF

clone size: many
V gene: TRBV20-1
J gene: TRBJ2-7
D gene: .
CDR3 DNA: TGCAGTGGGCTCCTCTCCTACGAGCAGTACTTC
CDR3 protein: CSGLLSYEQYF

clone size: many
V gene: TRBV24-1
J gene: TRBJ2-1
D gene: TRBD1
CDR3 DNA: TGTGCCACCAGTGCCCCCGGGACAGGGGCTTATGAGCAGTTCTTC
CDR3 protein: CATSAPGTGAYEQFF

clone size: .
V gene: TRBV5-1
J gene: TRBJ2-5
D gene: TRBD2
CDR3 DNA: TGCGCCAGCAGCGGGGGGGACCCCGGAGAGACCCAGTACTTC
CDR3 protein: CASSGGDPGETQYF

clone size: few
V gene: TRBV6-1
J gene: TRBJ1-5
D gene: TRBD1
CDR3 DNA: TGTGCCAGCAGTGACCTCCGGGACAGGGGGATAAATCAGCCCCAGCATTTT
CDR3 protein: CASSDLRDRGINQPQHF

clone size: .
V gene: TRBV27
J gene: TRBJ1-3
D gene: TRBD1
CDR3 DNA: TGTGCCAGCAGTACCGGACAGGGCCTCTCTGGAAACACCATATATTTT
CDR3 protein: CASSTGQGLSGNTIYF

clone size: few
V gene: TRBV4-1
J gene: TRBJ2-2
D gene: .
CDR3 DNA: TGCGCCAGCAGCCAAGGGGGACTCGCGAAAACCGGGGAGCTGTTTTTT
CDR3 protein: CASSQGGLAKTGELFF

clone size: many
V gene: TRBV6-1
J gene: TRBJ1-2
D gene: .
CDR3 DNA: TGTGCCAGCACCCGACAGCCTTACTATGGCTACACCTTC
CDR3 protein: CASTRQPYYGYTF

clone size: .
V gene: TRBV6-4
J gene: TRBJ2-1
D gene: TRBD2
CDR3 DNA: TGTGCCAGCAGTGACTCATTGGGAGCGGGAGTCTACAATGAGCAGTTCTTC
CDR3 protein: CASSDSLGAGVYNEQFF

clone size: few
V gene: TRBV10-2
J gene: TRBJ1-1
D gene: .
CDR3 DNA: TGCGCCAGCAGTGATGACCTTTCGAACACTGAAGCTTTCTTT
CDR3 protein: CASSDDLSNTEAFF

clone size: few
V gene: TRBV7-6
J gene: TRBJ2-7
D gene: .
CDR3 DNA: TGTGCCAGCAGCTTAGAGGACAGTTTGAGCTCCTACGAGCAGTACTTC
CDR3 protein: CASSLEDSLSSYEQYF

clone size: few
V gene: TRBV28
J gene: TRBJ1-2
D gene: TRBD1
CDR3 DNA: TGTGCCAGCAGACCCCCGACAGGGCCCCGAGGGGGCTATGGCTACACCTTC
CDR3 protein: CASRPPTGPRGGYGYTF

clone size: few
V gene: TRBV15
J gene: TRBJ2-2
D gene: .
CDR3 DNA: TGTGCCACCAGCAGAGAAAGCGGCAACACCGGGGAGCTGTTTTTT
CDR3 protein: CATSRESGNTGELFF

clone size: many
V gene: TRBV5-1
J gene: TRBJ1-1
D gene: .
CDR3 DNA: TGCGCCAGCAGCGAGGCTCCCTCCACTGAAGCTTTCTTT
CDR3 protein: CASSEAPSTEAFF

clone size: few
V gene: TRBV3-1
J gene: TRBJ2-1
D gene: .
CDR3 DNA: TGTGCCAGCAGCCAAGGAATAGGAGGGAACAATGAGCAGTTCTTC
CDR3 protein: CASSQGIGGNNEQFF

clone size: many
V gene: TRBV28
J gene: TRBJ2-5
D gene: TRBD1
CDR3 DNA: TGTGCCAGCAGAGGACAGGGCCAAGAGACCCAGTACTTC
CDR3 protein: CASRGQGQETQYF

clone size: few
V gene: TRBV6-5
J gene: TRBJ2-7
D gene: .
CDR3 DNA: TGTGCCAGCAGTACTGGCGTGAGGAGGGCGTCTGACGAGCAGTACTTC
CDR3 protein: CASSTGVRRASDEQYF

clone size: many
V gene: TRBV20-1
J gene: TRBJ2-1
D gene: .
CDR3 DNA: TGCAGTGCTGGTGGCGGGGCGGGACACCATGAGCAGTTCTTC
CDR3 protein: CSAGGGAGHHEQFF

clone size: few
V gene: TRBV12-3/TRBV12-4
J gene: TRBJ2-3
D gene: TRBD2
CDR3 DNA: TGTGCCAGCAGTTTAGCCCCGAGTAGCGGGAGTGCAGATACGCAGTATTTT
CDR3 protein: CASSLAPSSGSADTQYF

clone size: .
V gene: TRBV7-6
J gene: TRBJ2-1
D gene: TRBD1
CDR3 DNA: TGTGCCAGCAGCTACTCATCCGGGACAGGGGCCTACAATGAGCAGTTCTTC
CDR3 protein: CASSYSSGTGAYNEQFF

clone size: few
V gene: TRBV15
J gene: TRBJ1-5
D gene: TRBD1
CDR3 DNA: TGTGCCACCAGCAGGGACAGGGGCACTAGCAATCAGCCCCAGCATTTT
CDR3 protein: CATSRDRGTSNQPQHF

clone size: many
V gene: TRBV29-1
J gene: TRBJ1-2
D gene: TRBD1
CDR3 DNA: TGCAGCGTTGAAGATCTGCAGGGGGTTTTTAACTATGGCTACACCTTC
CDR3 protein: CSVEDLQGVFNYGYTF

clone size: few
V gene: TRBV20-1
J gene: TRBJ2-5
D gene: .
CDR3 DNA: TGCAGTGCTAGAGACGTCCGGTTTGCGGGGGCTCGGGAGACCCAGTACTTC
CDR3 protein: CSARDVRFAGARETQYF

clone size: .
V gene: TRBV18
J gene: TRBJ1-4
D gene: .
CDR3 DNA: TGTGCCAGCTCATCGGACACTAATGAAAAACTGTTTTTT
CDR3 protein: CASSSDTNEKLFF

clone size: .
V gene: TRBV6-1
J gene: TRBJ2-7
D gene: TRBD2
CDR3 DNA: TGTGCCAGCACCCATATGCGGGGGGCCACCTACGAGCAGTACTTT
CDR3 protein: CASTHMRGATYEQYF

clone size: many
V gene: TRBV6-1
J gene: TRBJ2-1
D gene: .
CDR3 DNA: TGTGCCAGCAGACAACCTGGGGGGTTCGGTGAGCAGTTCTTC
CDR3 protein: CASRQPGGFGEQFF

clone size: many
V gene: TRBV10-1
J gene: TRBJ2-1
D gene: TRBD2
CDR3 DNA: TGCGCCAGCAGTGAACAACTAGCGGGGAACAATGAGCAGTTCTTC
CDR3 protein: CASSEQLAGNNEQFF

clone size: many
V gene: TRBV3-1
J gene: TRBJ2-3
D gene: .
CDR3 DNA: TGTGCCAGCAGCCAAGATAGGGGCCCGGGTGATACGCAGTATTTT
CDR3 protein: CASSQDRGPGDTQYF

clone size: few
V gene: TRBV2
J gene: TRBJ2-2
D gene: .
CDR3 DNA: TGTGCCAGCAGTCACCTCTACGAGGTTACGGGCACCGGGGAGCTGTTTTTT
CDR3 protein: CASSHLYEVTGTGELFF

clone size: many
V gene: TRBV4-2
J gene: TRBJ2-1
D gene: TRBD2
CDR3 DNA: TGTGCCAGCAGCCAAAGGGAGGGTCCCTTAGATGAGCAGTTCTTC
CDR3 protein: CASSQREGPLDEQFF

clone size: few
V gene: TRBV7-2
J gene: TRBJ2-3
D gene: TRBD1
CDR3 DNA: TGTGCCAGCAGCCGCCCCGGGACAGGGGCCGATACGCAGTATTTT
CDR3 protein: CASSRPGTGADTQYF

clone size: few
V gene: TRBV27
J gene: TRBJ1-5
D gene: .
CDR3 DNA: TGTGCCAGCAGTTCCCGCACTCACAGCAGGGGCATGGAGCCCCAGCATTTT
CDR3 protein: CASSSRTHSRGMEPQHF

clone size: many
V gene: TRBV12-3/TRBV12-4
J gene: TRBJ1-2
D gene: TRBD1
CDR3 DNA: TGTGCCAGCATTCGGACAGGTTCCTTCTATGGCTACACCTTC
CDR3 protein: CASIRTGSFYGYTF

clone size: few
V gene: TRBV6-2/TRBV6-3
J gene: TRBJ2-5
D gene: .
CDR3 DNA: TGTGCCAGCAGACCCGGCTCGCAGACCCAGTACTTC
CDR3 protein: CASRPGSQTQYF

clone size: .
V gene: TRBV10-2
J gene: TRBJ1-2
D gene: .
CDR3 DNA: TGCGCCAGCAGACTGAGCGGGGGGATTGGGAACTATGGCTACACCTTC
CDR3 protein: CASRLSGGIGNYGYTF

clone size: few
V gene: TRBV3-1
J gene: TRBJ2-5
D gene: .
CDR3 DNA: TGTGCCAGCAGCCAAGATCCTTCGGGGGTAGAGACCCAGTACTTC
CDR3 protein: CASSQDPSGVETQYF

clone size: few
V gene: TRBV7-6
J gene: TRBJ1-5
D gene: TRBD1
CDR3 DNA: TGTGCCAGCAGCCCCGGGACAGAACCGAATCAGCCCCAGCATTTT
CDR3 protein: CASSPGTEPNQPQHF

clone size: many
V gene: TRBV12-3/TRBV12-4
J gene: TRBJ2-5
D gene: TRBD1
CDR3 DNA: TGTGCCACGGGACAGGGCCTTCAAGAGACCCAGTACTTC
CDR3 protein: CATGQGLQETQYF

clone size: few
V gene: TRBV7-2
J gene: TRBJ1-2
D gene: .
CDR3 DNA: TGTGCCAGCAGCTTAACAGAACTTACCTATGGCTACACCTTC
CDR3 protein: CASSLTELTYGYTF

clone size: few
V gene: TRBV5-1
J gene: TRBJ1-1
D gene: TRBD1
CDR3 DNA: TGCGCCAGCGGATTTGGACAGGGGTCTGAAGCTTTCTTT
CDR3 protein: CASGFGQGSEAFF

clone size: few
V gene: TRBV6-5
J gene: TRBJ1-1
D gene: TRBD1
CDR3 DNA: TGTGCCAGCAGTTACGCCACCGGGACAGGGGTCCCTGCTTTCTTT
CDR3 protein: CASSYATGTGVPAFF